This entry lists 10 T cell receptor beta chains sequenced from one sample in a study of blood T cell repertoires in COVID-19. Repertoires were generated with immunoSEQ multiplex PCR, while TCRdb's copy carries only in-frame clones and drops some. The data hold 200,000 to 250,000 clones, with about 85% observed a single time. What was sequenced was peripheral blood. The receptors derive from a man aged 35-49 years with acute or convalescent COVID-19.

The CDR3 nucleotides are TGTGCCACCAGTGAGCCGGGACTAGCGCGCCTCTTGTTCTTC. Residues: CATSEPGLARLLFF. The rearrangement uses TRBV24-1 and TRBJ2-1, with 10 positions matching TRBD2. Germline V gene data show CDR1 as KGHDR and CDR2 as SFDVKD. The CDR3 has 14 amino acids. V dropped 4 bases and J dropped 15; count of bases not matched to a gene: 11.

The rearrangement joins TRBV30 to TRBJ2-1, with 8 positions matching TRBD1. Germline V lookup: CDR1 GTSNPN, CDR2 SVGIG (reference sequence). This CDR3 is 14 amino acids long. Trimming took 4 bases from V and 5 from J; bases not matched to a gene: 7. The chain's CDR3 is CAWTLTGADNEQFF. The CDR3 bases are TGTGCCTGGACCCTGACAGGGGCTGACAATGAGCAGTTCTTC.

V gene TRBV5-4 combines with J gene TRBJ1-3; D uncertain. CDR3 length: 15 residues. V lost 0 bases, J lost 0 bases, and 7 bases lay in between. The germline gives CDR1 SGHNT, CDR2 YYREEE (reference sequence). This CDR3 reads CASSLAQSSGNTIYF. As DNA, the CDR3 is TGTGCCAGCAGCTTGGCTCAGTCCTCTGGAAACACCATATATTTT. The entire variable domain, with the rest obtained from reference TRBV5-4 and TRBJ1-3, is as follows: ETGVTQSPTHLIKTRGQQVTLRCSSQSGHNTVSWYQQALGQGPQFIFQYYREEENGRGNFPPRFSGLQFPNYSSELNVNALELDDSALYLCASSLAQSSGNTIYFGEGSWLTVV.

This clone was recorded only once. The chain couples TRBV6-4 to TRBJ2-1; D not resolved. Per the germline V gene, CDR1 is MRHNA and CDR2 is SNTAGT. Between the trimmed V and J ends, which lost 3 bases and 0 bases, there was a span of 15 bases. The CDR3 totals 17 residues. The CDR3 bases are TGTGCCAGCAGTGAAAGCAGAACAGTGGGCTCCTACAATGAGCAGTTCTTC. The encoded protein is CASSESRTVGSYNEQFF.

The gene calls are TRBV27 and TRBJ2-7; 12 positions agree with TRBD1. Germline assignment: CDR1 MNHEY and CDR2 SMNVEV (reference sequence). The length of the CDR3 is 14 residues. Trimming at V came to 1 base and at J to 6 bases, leaving 1 base not matched to a gene. The CDR3, as DNA: TGTGCCAGCAGTTTATGGGGACAGGGGGCCGAGCAGTACTTC. Translation gives CASSLWGQGAEQYF.

This rearrangement joins TRBV7-2 to TRBJ1-1, with D hard to call. The CDR3 length is 14 residues. Looked up from germline, CDR1 is SGHTA and CDR2 is FQGNSA. Trimming left V 4 bases short and J 3 bases short, with 12 bases between. CDR3 in amino acids: CASSSSGRYTEAFF. CDR3 bases: TGTGCCAGCAGCTCCTCCGGGAGATACACTGAAGCTTTCTTT. Variable domain in full (rest from reference TRBV7-2 and TRBJ1-1): GAGVSQSPSNKVTEKGKDVELRCDPISGHTALYWYRQSLGQGLEFLIYFQGNSAPDKSGLPSDRFSAERTGGSVSTLTIQRTQQEDSAVYLCASSSSGRYTEAFFGQGTRLTVV.

This clone appeared once. This rearrangement joins TRBV25-1 to TRBJ1-1; TRBD1 agrees at 8 bases. The CDR3 has 16 amino acids. In germline, CDR1 is MGHDK, CDR2 SYGVNS. V lost 1 base and J lost 2; bases outside the gene matches: 6. The CDR3 protein is CASSESTGASNTEAFF. CDR3 bases: TGTGCCAGCAGTGAATCGACAGGGGCCTCTAACACTGAAGCTTTCTTT.

The rearrangement uses TRBV11-1 and TRBJ1-1, with TRBD1 as a possible D gene (6 bases). This CDR3 comprises 15 residues. Germline V gene data show CDR1 as SGHAT and CDR2 as FQDESV (reference sequence). V was cut by 1 base and J by 0 bases, with 9 bases left in between. In nucleotides, the CDR3 is TGTGCCAGCAGCTTAGGTGGGGGCATGAACACTGAAGCTTTCTTT. It is translated as CASSLGGGMNTEAFF.

The chain carries TRBV5-4 and TRBJ1-6; D is perhaps TRBD1 (5 bases). This CDR3 region has 15 residues. Germline V gene sequence: CDR1 SGHNT, CDR2 YYREEE (reference sequence). Trimming pared 4 bases from V and 7 bases from J, leaving 15 bases between. DNA of the CDR3: TGTGCCAGCAGCGGGGGAGGATACCTAAATTCACCCCTCCACTTT. This sequence encodes CASSGGGYLNSPLHF.

The CDR3 bases are TGTGCCAGCAGCTTGGCTCTTCCCGGGGGGGCCTATGGCTACACCTTC. Protein product: CASSLALPGGAYGYTF. This chain connects TRBV5-4 to TRBJ1-2; weak D call: TRBD1 (6 bases). The V gene lost 0 bases and the J gene lost 4 bases, with 16 bases spanning the gap. The CDR3 is 16 amino acids. Germline lookup yields CDR1 SGHNT and CDR2 YYREEE (reference sequence).